This is a list of T cell receptor beta chains from one sample in a study of T-cell memory formation after mild COVID-19. TCRdb ran MiXCR on the 5' RACE reads and lists one entry per CDR3 protein. Of 540,000 or so distinct CDR3 sequences in the sample, over 20% were seen once. Sequenced input: PBMCs or a T cell subset sorted from them (not recorded which). All receptors derive from an adult woman who had mild COVID-19 (a few samples of this study predate the infection). Cell type and time point are not known. The CDR3 runs from the conserved cysteine through the conserved F or W. D genes are given only for firm matches. Clone size appears in some rows only: once, few, many, or a class for an expanded clone.

abundance	d_gene	v_gene	j_gene	CDR3nt	CDR3aa
many	NA	TRBV6-6	TRBJ1-1	TGTGCCAGCAGGGACAGAGAAGCTTTCTTT	CASRDREAFF
NA	NA	TRBV5-1	TRBJ1-1	TGCGCCAGCAGTCCTGCCTGGGTTGACACTGAAGCTTTCTTT	CASSPAWVDTEAFF
NA	NA	TRBV6-1	TRBJ1-1	TGTGCCAGCCACCGAGGAGCGGGGGAAGCTTTCTTT	CASHRGAGEAFF
few	NA	TRBV6-6	TRBJ1-4	TGTGCCAGCAGCTTTCAGGCGGAGCTAGGTGAAAAACTGTTTTTT	CASSFQAELGEKLFF
few	NA	TRBV18	TRBJ1-2	TGTGCCAGCTCACCAGTCGCCAGGCGCTCTAACTATGGCTACACCTTC	CASSPVARRSNYGYTF
few	NA	TRBV12-3/TRBV12-4	TRBJ2-3	TGTGCCAGCACCGTCCTCCCATTAGGTACAGATACGCAGTATTTT	CASTVLPLGTDTQYF
NA	NA	TRBV6-1	TRBJ1-1	TGTGCCAGCAGTGTTTCAGGGGAGAACACTGAAGCTTTCTTT	CASSVSGENTEAFF
NA	TRBD2	TRBV6-2/TRBV6-3	TRBJ2-7	TGTGCCAGCAGTTACCGAGATAGCGGGAGAGGGTACGAGCAGTACTTC	CASSYRDSGRGYEQYF
NA	NA	TRBV7-3	TRBJ2-2	NA	CASSPTLSGELFFF
NA	NA	TRBV9	TRBJ2-1	TGTGCCAGCAGCGCCGGGAGAAACAATGAGCAGTTCTTC	CASSAGRNNEQFF
NA	TRBD1	TRBV24-1	TRBJ2-7	TGTGCCACCAGTCTGGGGGGACAGGGGGCCGGCGAGCAGTACTTC	CATSLGGQGAGEQYF
NA	TRBD1	TRBV11-2	TRBJ2-7	TGTGCCAGCAGCTTACGACAGGGTCCTACCTACGAGCAGTACTTC	CASSLRQGPTYEQYF
NA	NA	TRBV3-1	TRBJ2-5	TGTGCCAGCAGCGACAGAGCCCTGACCTTCGAGACCCAGTACTTC	CASSDRALTFETQYF
NA	NA	TRBV11-1	TRBJ2-7	TGTGCCAGCAGCGACCGGCCCAGCGGGCAGTACTTC	CASSDRPSGQYF
few	TRBD1	TRBV12-3/TRBV12-4	TRBJ1-1	TGTGCCAGCAGGCCCGACAGGGGGCGAGCTTTCTTT	CASRPDRGRAFF
NA	TRBD2	TRBV5-6	TRBJ2-1	TGTGCCACCCGGGAGTTAGCGGGAGGCCCGGCCTACAATGAGCAGTTCTTC	CATRELAGGPAYNEQFF
NA	TRBD2	TRBV5-1	TRBJ2-1	TGCGCCAGCATAAGGAGCGGGGGGAACAATGAGCAGTTCTTC	CASIRSGGNNEQFF
NA	NA	TRBV27	TRBJ2-4	TGTGCCAGCAGTTTATGGGACGGCAACATTCAGTACTTC	CASSLWDGNIQYF
few	TRBD1	TRBV7-9	TRBJ2-1	TGTGCCAGCAGCTGGGACAGGGGGTCCTACAATGAGCAGTTCTTC	CASSWDRGSYNEQFF
NA	NA	TRBV7-2	TRBJ2-1	TGTGCCAGCAGCTTAGAGGCGCGGGGCAATGAGCAGTTCTTC	CASSLEARGNEQFF
many	NA	TRBV5-1	TRBJ1-1	TGCGCCAGCAGCTTGGGGGTAACTGAAGCTTTCTTT	CASSLGVTEAFF
NA	NA	TRBV5-1	TRBJ1-1	TGCGCCAGCAGCTTGGTCCGGACAGATACGAACCCGAACACTGAAGCTTTCTTT	CASSLVRTDTNPNTEAFF
few	TRBD2	TRBV7-9	TRBJ2-1	TGTGCCAGCAGCTCTGGGACTAGCGGGAGCTTCAGTTTGAATGAGCAGTTCTTC	CASSSGTSGSFSLNEQFF
NA	NA	TRBV24-1	TRBJ1-2	TGTGCCACCAGTGATTATAGGAAAGTAGATGGCTACACCTTC	CATSDYRKVDGYTF
NA	NA	TRBV12-3/TRBV12-4	TRBJ1-1	TGTGCCAGCAGTGGGCGGACGCAACCGAACACTGAAGCTTTCTTT	CASSGRTQPNTEAFF
few	NA	TRBV21-1	TRBJ2-2	TGTGCCAGCAGCAAAGGACCCTCGAATCGGGGCACCGGGGAGCTGTTTTTT	CASSKGPSNRGTGELFF
NA	TRBD2	TRBV2	TRBJ2-7	TGTGCCAGCAGTTTGACTAGCGTTTCGGACGAGCAGTACTTC	CASSLTSVSDEQYF
NA	NA	TRBV10-3	TRBJ2-5	TGTGCCACCCGACAGGACCAGTCGTACCAAGAGACCCAGTACTTC	CATRQDQSYQETQYF
many	NA	TRBV5-1	TRBJ2-1	TGCGCCAGCAGCCTGCCGTACAATGAGCAGTTCTTC	CASSLPYNEQFF
few	TRBD1	TRBV5-1	TRBJ1-4	TGCGCCAGCAGCTCGGGACAGAATAATGAAAAACTGTTTTTT	CASSSGQNNEKLFF
many	NA	TRBV5-1	TRBJ2-1	TGCGCCAGCAGCTTGTTAGGAATCGGCGAAGGGGTTGAGCAGTTCTTC	CASSLLGIGEGVEQFF
few	TRBD2	TRBV12-3/TRBV12-4	TRBJ2-1	TGTGCCAGCAGCCTGACTAGCGGGATACAGTTCTTC	CASSLTSGIQFF
NA	TRBD2	TRBV4-1	TRBJ2-3	TGCGCCAGCAGCCAAGACCCAGCGGGGGGCCTAACAGATACGCAGTATTTT	CASSQDPAGGLTDTQYF